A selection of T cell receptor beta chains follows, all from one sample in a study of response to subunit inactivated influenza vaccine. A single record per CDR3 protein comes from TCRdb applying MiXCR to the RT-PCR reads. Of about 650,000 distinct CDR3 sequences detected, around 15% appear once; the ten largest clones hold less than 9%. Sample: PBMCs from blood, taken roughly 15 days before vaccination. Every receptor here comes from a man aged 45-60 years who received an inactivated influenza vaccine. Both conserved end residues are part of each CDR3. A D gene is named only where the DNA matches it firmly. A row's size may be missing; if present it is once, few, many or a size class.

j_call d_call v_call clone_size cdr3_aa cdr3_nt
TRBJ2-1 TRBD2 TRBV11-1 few CASSFRESGGAFYNEQFF TGTGCCAGCAGCTTCAGGGAGTCCGGGGGGGCCTTCTACAATGAGCAGTTCTTC
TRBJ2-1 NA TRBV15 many CATSRGWGRYNEQFF TGTGCCACCAGCAGAGGATGGGGACGGTACAATGAGCAGTTCTTC
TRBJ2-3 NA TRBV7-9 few CASSPATRTWADTQYF TGTGCCAGCAGTCCCGCGACACGCACCTGGGCAGATACGCAGTATTTT
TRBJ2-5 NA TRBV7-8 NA CASSTHPLGPLGTQYF TGTGCCAGCAGCACTCACCCTCTTGGACCCCTTGGGACCCAGTACTTC
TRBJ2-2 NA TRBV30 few CAWSVIGELFF TGTGCCTGGAGTGTTATCGGGGAGCTGTTTTTT
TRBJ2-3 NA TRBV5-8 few CASFHPDTQYF TGTGCCAGTTTCCACCCAGATACGCAGTATTTT
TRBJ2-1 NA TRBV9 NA CASSASGSSSYNEQFF TGTGCCAGCAGCGCCAGCGGAAGCAGCTCCTACAATGAGCAGTTCTTC
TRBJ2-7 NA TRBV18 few CASSALGSNYEQYF TGTGCCAGCTCAGCCCTAGGCTCCAACTACGAGCAGTACTTC
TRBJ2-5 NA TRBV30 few CAWSLGRETQYF TGTGCCTGGAGCCTCGGCCGAGAGACCCAGTACTTC
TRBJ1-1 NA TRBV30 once CAWSEDTEALF TGTGCCTGGAGTGAGGACACTGAAGCTCTCTTT
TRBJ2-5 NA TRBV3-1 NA CASSQRSGAQETQYF TGTGCCAGCAGCCAAAGGTCCGGGGCGCAAGAGACCCAGTACTTC
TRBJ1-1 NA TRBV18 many CASSLGTGPGTEAFF TGTGCCAGCTCCCTTGGGACGGGGCCGGGCACTGAAGCTTTCTTT
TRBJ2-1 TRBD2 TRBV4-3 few CASSPSGGDEQFF TGCGCCAGCAGCCCCTCTGGGGGGGATGAGCAGTTCTTC
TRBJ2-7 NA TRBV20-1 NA CSAPSTGTGTYEQYF TGCAGTGCTCCCTCAACCGGGACTGGAACCTACGAGCAGTACTTC
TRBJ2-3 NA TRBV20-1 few CSATVQGLWDTQYF TGCAGTGCTACTGTGCAGGGGCTCTGGGATACGCAGTATTTT
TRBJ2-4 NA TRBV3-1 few CASSQGTGVKNIQYF TGTGCCAGCAGCCAAGGAACAGGTGTTAAAAACATTCAGTACTTC
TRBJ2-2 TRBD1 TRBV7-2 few CASSVGQGNTGELFF TGTGCCAGCAGCGTAGGACAGGGGAACACCGGGGAGCTGTTTTTT
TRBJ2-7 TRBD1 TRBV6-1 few CASSEARGQGYEQYF TGTGCCAGCAGTGAAGCGCGTGGACAGGGTTACGAGCAGTACTTC
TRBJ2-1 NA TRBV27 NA CASRITLPNNEQFF TGTGCCAGCAGAATTACCCTTCCTAACAATGAGCAGTTCTTC
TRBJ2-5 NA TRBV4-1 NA CASSQETSSQETQYF TGCGCCAGCAGCCAAGAAACTTCCTCCCAAGAGACCCAGTACTTC
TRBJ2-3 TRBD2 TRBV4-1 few CASSRDGTSGDTQYF TGCGCCAGCAGCCGGGACGGGACTAGCGGAGATACGCAGTATTTT
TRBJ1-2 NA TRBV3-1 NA CASSQGEKGGYTF TGTGCCAGCAGCCAAGGGGAAAAAGGGGGCTACACCTTC
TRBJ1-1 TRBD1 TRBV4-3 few CASSQDPTGGPEAFF TGCGCCAGCAGCCAAGATCCAACAGGGGGGCCTGAAGCTTTCTTT
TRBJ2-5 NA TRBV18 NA CASSPLPKGLETQYF TGTGCCAGCTCACCCCTCCCCAAGGGGCTAGAGACCCAGTACTTC
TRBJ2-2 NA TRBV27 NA CASSFRTVKVGTGELFF TGTGCCAGCAGTTTTCGGACAGTCAAGGTTGGGACCGGGGAGCTGTTTTTT
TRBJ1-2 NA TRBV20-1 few CSAGRDTPADYGYTF TGCAGTGCTGGCCGGGACACCCCCGCCGACTATGGCTACACCTTC
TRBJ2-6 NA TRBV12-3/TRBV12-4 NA CASREEGEAVWANVLTF TGTGCCAGCAGAGAGGAGGGGGAAGCTGTCTGGGCCAACGTCCTGACTTTC
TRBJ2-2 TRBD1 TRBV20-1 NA CSASQGASTGELFF TGCAGTGCTAGTCAGGGGGCGAGCACCGGGGAGCTGTTTTTT
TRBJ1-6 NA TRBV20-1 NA CSARPPGQPNSPLHF TGCAGTGCTAGACCCCCTGGACAGCCTAATTCACCCCTCCACTTT
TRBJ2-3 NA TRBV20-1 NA CSARDSVDTQYF TGCAGTGCTAGAGATTCGGTTGATACGCAGTATTTT
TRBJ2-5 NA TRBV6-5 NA CASSYAEDPRTDQETQYF TGTGCCAGCAGTTACGCTGAGGACCCGAGGACGGATCAAGAGACCCAGTACTTC
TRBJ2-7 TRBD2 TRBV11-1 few CASTRDYSYEQYF TGTGCCAGCACCCGGGACTATAGCTACGAGCAGTACTTC
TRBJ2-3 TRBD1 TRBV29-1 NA CSVTATGVSADTQYF TGCAGCGTTACAGCTACAGGGGTTAGTGCAGATACGCAGTATTTT
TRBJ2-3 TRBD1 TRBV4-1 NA CASSQPTNGRTGRTDTQYF TGCGCCAGCAGCCAACCTACTAACGGGCGGACAGGGAGGACAGATACGCAGTATTTT
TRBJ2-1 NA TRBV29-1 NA CSVEKDLYNEQFF TGCAGCGTCGAAAAGGACCTCTACAATGAGCAGTTCTTC
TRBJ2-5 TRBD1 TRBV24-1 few CATSEGGTGGTQYF TGTGCCACCAGTGAGGGTGGGACAGGAGGGACCCAGTACTTC
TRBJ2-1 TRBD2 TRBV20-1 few CSARDRRASGVYNEQFF TGCAGTGCTAGAGATCGCCGGGCGAGCGGGGTTTACAATGAGCAGTTCTTC
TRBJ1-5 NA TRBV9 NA CASSVEGTKNQPQHF TGTGCCAGCAGCGTAGAAGGGACCAAAAATCAGCCCCAGCATTTT
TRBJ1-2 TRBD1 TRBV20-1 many CSADVQGRDGYTF TGCAGTGCCGATGTACAGGGGAGGGATGGCTACACCTTC
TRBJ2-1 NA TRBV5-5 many CASSFQAAYNEQFF TGTGCCAGCAGCTTTCAAGCTGCCTACAATGAGCAGTTCTTC
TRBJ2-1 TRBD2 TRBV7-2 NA CASSFASGTYNEQFF TGTGCCAGCAGCTTCGCTAGCGGGACTTACAATGAGCAGTTCTTC
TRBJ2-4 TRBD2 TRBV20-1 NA CSASPAGGLAKNIQYF TGCAGTGCTAGTCCAGCGGGGGGGCTAGCCAAAAACATTCAGTACTTC
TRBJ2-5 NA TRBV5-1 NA CASSFVATQETQYF TGCGCCAGCAGCTTCGTGGCTACACAAGAGACCCAGTACTTC